Listed below are T cell receptor beta chains from one sample, sequenced in a study of T cell repertoires in ileal Crohn's disease. TCRdb's table, derived via immunoSEQ multiplex PCR, lists solely in-frame clones and lacks some. The table records some 2,800 clones, roughly 83% of them present only once. Sequences were obtained from ileal tissue. The receptors come from an adult with Crohn's disease. Each CDR3 is given with its conserved first and last residue. Fields, in order: clone size, J gene, V gene, D gene, CDR3 protein, CDR3 DNA. D genes are given only for firm matches. For some rows the clone size is stated as once, few or many, or as a class when expanded; others skip it.

abundance: .; j_gene: TRBJ2-2; v_gene: TRBV5-1; d_gene: .; CDR3aa: CASSLVSGGAAGELFF; CDR3nt: TGCGCCAGCAGCTTGGTGTCAGGGGGGGCGGCCGGGGAGCTGTTTTTT
abundance: .; j_gene: TRBJ2-7; v_gene: TRBV28; d_gene: .; CDR3aa: CASSLGRVDEQYF; CDR3nt: TGTGCCAGCAGTTTAGGCAGGGTGGACGAGCAGTACTTC
abundance: .; j_gene: TRBJ2-7; v_gene: TRBV7-2; d_gene: TRBD1; CDR3aa: CASSLGQAWNEQYF; CDR3nt: TGTGCCAGCAGCTTGGGACAGGCGTGGAACGAGCAGTACTTC
abundance: large; j_gene: TRBJ2-1; v_gene: TRBV27; d_gene: .; CDR3aa: CASSPGGFYNEQFF; CDR3nt: TGTGCCAGCAGCCCAGGGGGGTTCTACAATGAGCAGTTCTTC
abundance: .; j_gene: TRBJ1-1; v_gene: TRBV7-2; d_gene: .; CDR3aa: CASSLSGVTEAFF; CDR3nt: TGTGCCAGCAGCTTATCAGGGGTCACTGAAGCTTTCTTT
abundance: few; j_gene: TRBJ1-6; v_gene: TRBV30; d_gene: .; CDR3aa: CAWSQTSTRNSPLHF; CDR3nt: TGTGCCTGGAGTCAGACATCAACGAGGAATTCACCCCTCCACTTT
abundance: .; j_gene: TRBJ2-7; v_gene: TRBV7-2; d_gene: .; CDR3aa: CASSLGAGGSSYEQYF; CDR3nt: TGTGCCAGCAGCTTAGGGGCGGGCGGTTCCTCCTACGAGCAGTACTTC
abundance: .; j_gene: TRBJ1-2; v_gene: TRBV5-1; d_gene: .; CDR3aa: CASSLDRESYGYTF; CDR3nt: TGCGCCAGCAGCTTGGACAGGGAAAGCTATGGCTACACCTTC
abundance: .; j_gene: TRBJ2-3; v_gene: TRBV25-1; d_gene: .; CDR3aa: CASSELRGGLTDTQYF; CDR3nt: TGTGCCAGCAGTGAGTTGAGGGGGGGCCTCACAGATACGCAGTATTTT
abundance: .; j_gene: TRBJ2-7; v_gene: TRBV18; d_gene: TRBD1; CDR3aa: CASSPWDRRDEQYF; CDR3nt: TGTGCCAGCTCACCCTGGGACAGGAGGGACGAGCAGTACTTC
abundance: .; j_gene: TRBJ1-5; v_gene: TRBV6-4; d_gene: TRBD1; CDR3aa: CASSPDRGYDQPQHF; CDR3nt: TGTGCCAGCAGCCCCGACAGGGGGTATGATCAGCCCCAGCATTTT
abundance: .; j_gene: TRBJ1-4; v_gene: TRBV28; d_gene: TRBD1; CDR3aa: CASSLSGQLNEKLFF; CDR3nt: TGTGCCAGCAGTTTATCGGGACAGCTTAATGAAAAACTGTTTTTT
abundance: .; j_gene: TRBJ1-1; v_gene: TRBV6-6; d_gene: .; CDR3aa: CASSPQTLANTEAFF; CDR3nt: TGTGCCAGCAGTCCCCAAACCTTGGCGAACACTGAAGCTTTCTTT
abundance: .; j_gene: TRBJ1-1; v_gene: TRBV28; d_gene: .; CDR3aa: CASSSTGSFGTEAFF; CDR3nt: TGTGCCAGCAGTTCAACAGGGTCTTTCGGCACTGAAGCTTTCTTT
abundance: .; j_gene: TRBJ2-1; v_gene: TRBV5-4; d_gene: TRBD2; CDR3aa: CASSLARLAGGDEQFF; CDR3nt: TGTGCCAGCAGCTTGGCCCGGCTAGCGGGGGGGGATGAGCAGTTCTTC
abundance: few; j_gene: TRBJ1-5; v_gene: TRBV5-8; d_gene: .; CDR3aa: CASSRAVGQPQHF; CDR3nt: TGTGCCAGCAGCCGAGCGGTAGGTCAGCCCCAGCATTTT
abundance: .; j_gene: TRBJ1-6; v_gene: TRBV13; d_gene: TRBD1; CDR3aa: CASSLSGQGASSPLHF; CDR3nt: TGTGCCAGCAGCTTATCGGGACAGGGGGCAAGTTCACCCCTCCACTTT
abundance: .; j_gene: TRBJ1-6; v_gene: TRBV7-8; d_gene: .; CDR3aa: CASSLGVGVNSPLHF; CDR3nt: TGTGCCAGCAGCTTAGGAGTGGGCGTTAATTCACCCCTCCACTTT
abundance: .; j_gene: TRBJ2-1; v_gene: TRBV10-3; d_gene: .; CDR3aa: CATLGGVNYNEQFF; CDR3nt: TGTGCCACCCTAGGAGGGGTTAACTACAATGAGCAGTTCTTC
abundance: .; j_gene: TRBJ2-5; v_gene: TRBV19; d_gene: .; CDR3aa: CASSVLPQETQYF; CDR3nt: TGTGCCAGTAGTGTACTCCCTCAAGAGACCCAGTACTTC